The following is a T cell receptor (beta chain) sequence with its context. The antigen is not known. The CDR3 runs to 15 residues. J lost 7 bases, V lost 4 bases, and 12 bases had no gene match. The germline V gene encodes CDR1 SQVTM and CDR2 ANQGSEA. Template material for amplifying TCR beta CDR3 regions consisted of RNA transcripts. The HTBI primer set served for first-round RT-PCR of the TCR CDR3. TCRdb independently ran MiXCR on the multiplex PCR reads; one entry per CDR3 protein. The sample lists 500,000 to 650,000 distinct CDR3 sequences, 46% occurring once. Exclusion of patients followed from uncontrolled infection, other autoimmune disease, pregnancy or lactation. Thyroid ultrasound, orbital computed tomography, clinical symptoms, and serum thyroxine and TRAb underpinned diagnoses. This sample is drawn from a study of T cells in Graves' hyperthyroidism and ophthalmopathy. Study outcomes and limitations: Classification by a 13 V-J model distinguished ophthalmopathy from stable hyperthyroidism. Ophthalmopathy, as predicted by the model, came a median around 7 months after the prediction.

This sequence originates from an adult woman with Graves' disease, either hyperthyroidism or ophthalmopathy (not recorded which). What was sequenced was peripheral blood or thyroid tissue (not recorded which). The V gene is TRBV29-1, the J gene TRBJ2-7, with 11 bases fitting TRBD2. CDR3 coding DNA: TGCAGCGTTGGGACCCTTAGCGGGAGGGGTCGGGAGCAGTACTTC. Translating gives CSVGTLSGRGREQYF.